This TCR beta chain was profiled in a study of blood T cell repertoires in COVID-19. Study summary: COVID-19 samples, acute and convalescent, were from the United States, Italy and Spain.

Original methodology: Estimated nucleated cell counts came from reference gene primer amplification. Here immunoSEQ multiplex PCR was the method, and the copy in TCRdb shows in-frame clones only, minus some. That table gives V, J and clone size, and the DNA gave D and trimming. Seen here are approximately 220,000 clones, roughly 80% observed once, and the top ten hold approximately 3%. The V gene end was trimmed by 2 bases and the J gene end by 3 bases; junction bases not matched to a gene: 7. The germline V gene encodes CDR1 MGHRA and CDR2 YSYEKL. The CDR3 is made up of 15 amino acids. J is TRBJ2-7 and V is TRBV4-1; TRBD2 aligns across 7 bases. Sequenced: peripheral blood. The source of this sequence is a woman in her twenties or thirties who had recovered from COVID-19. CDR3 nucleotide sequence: TGCGCCAGCAGCCAAACTAGCGTTTCGAACTACGAGCAGTACTTC. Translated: CASSQTSVSNYEQYF.